A selection of T cell receptor beta chains follows, all from one sample in a study of blood T cell repertoires in COVID-19. Sequenced by immunoSEQ multiplex PCR; TCRdb stores in-frame clones only, minus some. Of 390,000 or so clones detected, roughly 89% appear once; the ten largest clones hold more than 1.4%. The material sequenced was peripheral blood. The receptor set was obtained from a woman in her twenties or thirties with active or convalescent COVID-19. Both conserved end residues are part of each CDR3. A D gene is named only where the DNA matches it firmly. A row's size may be missing; if present it is once, few, many or a size class.

size: -; J: TRBJ2-1; D: -; V: TRBV12-5; DNA: TGTGCTAGTGGTTTGGTATTACTGTCAGGGCTCGATGAGCAGTTCTTC; CDR3: CASGLVLLSGLDEQFF
size: -; J: TRBJ2-7; D: -; V: TRBV6-5; DNA: TGTGCCAGCCAGATCGGGATTATCGACGAGCAGTACTTC; CDR3: CASQIGIIDEQYF
size: -; J: TRBJ1-1; D: -; V: TRBV30; DNA: TGTGCCTGGAGTGAGGAAACAGGTTGGAACACTGAAGCTTTCTTT; CDR3: CAWSEETGWNTEAFF
size: -; J: TRBJ2-2; D: -; V: TRBV7-9; DNA: TGTGCCAGCAGACCTCTAGGGGCAAGCGGGGAGCTGTTTTTT; CDR3: CASRPLGASGELFF
size: -; J: TRBJ1-6; D: -; V: TRBV30; DNA: TGTGCCTGGAGTGGAGTCGGTTCACCCCTCCACTTT; CDR3: CAWSGVGSPLHF
size: -; J: TRBJ1-1; D: -; V: TRBV3-1/TRBV3-2; DNA: TGTGCCAGCAGCCAAGCCCCTATTCTTGTAGCTTTCTTT; CDR3: CASSQAPILVAFF
size: -; J: TRBJ2-2; D: TRBD2; V: TRBV6-5; DNA: TGTGCCAGCAGCAACCCGGGACTAAACACCGGAGAGCTGTTTTTT; CDR3: CASSNPGLNTGELFF
size: -; J: TRBJ2-7; D: -; V: TRBV11-2; DNA: TGTGCCAGCAGCCCCCAAACCTACGAGCAGTACTTC; CDR3: CASSPQTYEQYF
size: few; J: TRBJ2-5; D: TRBD1; V: TRBV5-5; DNA: TGTGCCAGCAGCCCGACAGGGGATGTAGCGGAGACCCAGTACTTC; CDR3: CASSPTGDVAETQYF
size: -; J: TRBJ2-2; D: TRBD2; V: TRBV4-1; DNA: TGCGCCAGCAGCCCCGAGCGGGGCGCGGGGGGGGACACCGGGGAGCTGTTTTTT; CDR3: CASSPERGAGGDTGELFF
size: -; J: TRBJ1-2; D: -; V: TRBV16; DNA: TGTGCCAGCAGCCCAATAGACAGACCGGTGGATGGCTACACCTTC; CDR3: CASSPIDRPVDGYTF
size: -; J: TRBJ2-7; D: TRBD2; V: TRBV11-2; DNA: TGTGCCAGCAGCTTAGCCGGGAGGGGTGCCTACGAGCAGTACTTC; CDR3: CASSLAGRGAYEQYF
size: -; J: TRBJ1-1; D: -; V: TRBV12-3/TRBV12-4; DNA: TGTGCCAGCAGTTTGGACATTGCTGAAGCTTTCTTT; CDR3: CASSLDIAEAFF
size: -; J: TRBJ1-2; D: TRBD1; V: TRBV4-1; DNA: TGCGCCAGCAGCCCGGAGGGGGCAAGGGGCTACACCTTC; CDR3: CASSPEGARGYTF
size: -; J: TRBJ2-5; D: -; V: TRBV11-2; DNA: TGTGCCAGCAGCTTCTGGCGGAGAGAGACCCAGTACTTC; CDR3: CASSFWRRETQYF
size: -; J: TRBJ2-7; D: -; V: TRBV27; DNA: TGTGCCAGCATCTCTTCGTTTTACGAGCAGTACTTC; CDR3: CASISSFYEQYF
size: -; J: TRBJ2-1; D: TRBD2; V: TRBV6-2/TRBV6-3; DNA: TGTGCCAGCAGTTATAGCGGGAGGGCCCTATCCTACAATGAGCAGTTCTTC; CDR3: CASSYSGRALSYNEQFF